These 16 T cell receptor beta chains share one sample of origin, sequenced in a study of T cells in Graves' hyperthyroidism and ophthalmopathy. The source material, RNA transcripts, was used to amplify TCR beta CDR3 regions. The HTBI primer set was used in a first-round RT-PCR of the TCR CDR3. TCRdb fed the multiplex PCR reads into MiXCR, producing one record per CDR3 protein. The sample includes roughly 49,000 distinct CDR3 sequences, roughly half of them seen just once. Sequencing was performed on peripheral blood or thyroid tissue (not recorded which). All receptors derive from a man aged 18 to 29 with Graves' hyperthyroidism.

The rearrangement uses TRBV28 and TRBJ2-7, with a possible D match to TRBD1 (5 bases). CDR3 length: 14 residues. Germline CDR1 reads MDHEN; CDR2 reads SYDVKM. Trimming removed 1 base from V and 2 bases from J, with 9 bases in between. CDR3: CASSLFAGTYEQYF. The DNA for the CDR3 is TGTGCCAGCAGTTTATTTGCAGGGACCTACGAGCAGTACTTC.

The chain is built from TRBV20-1 and TRBJ2-7, with TRBD2 as a possible D gene (7 bases). Between the trimmed V and J ends, which lost 0 bases and 0 bases, there was a span of 12 bases. This CDR3 is built from 15 residues. Germline CDR1 DFQATT, CDR2 SNEGSKA (reference sequence). For the CDR3, the DNA is TGCAGTGCTAGAGATAGGGGGGGGAGCTCCTACGAGCAGTACTTC. Protein sequence: CSARDRGGSSYEQYF.

A remark on this clonotype: The CDR3 ends on some other residue instead of the conserved phenylalanine or tryptophan, so this is likely a read error. The rearrangement uses TRBV7-9 and TRBJ2-7; D is unclear. The CDR3 runs to 13 residues. Germline CDR1 is SEHNR and CDR2 is FQNEAQ (reference sequence). V was cut by 8 bases and J by 3 bases, with 14 bases left in between. The CDR3 sequence: CASLNRYNYEQYL. The CDR3 DNA reads as TGTGCCAGCCTGAACCGTTACAACTACGAGCAGTACCTC.

This rearrangement joins TRBV6-5 to TRBJ2-7, with D perhaps TRBD1 (6 bases). V shed 6 bases and J shed 6 bases, with 15 bases lying between them. Germline CDR1 MNHEY, CDR2 SVGAGI. This CDR3 contains 13 residues. The CDR3 sequence: CASSPGTLAEQYF. The DNA for the CDR3 is TGTGCCAGCAGCCCCGGGACACTTGCCGAGCAGTACTTC.

This clonotype was picked up many times. The DNA for the CDR3 is TGTGCCAGCAGCCAAGGGGTAGGCAGGGTATGGACCGGGGAGCTGTTTTTT. It specifies CASSQGVGRVWTGELFF. This sequence joins TRBV4-2 and TRBJ2-2; D is possibly TRBD1 (5 bases). Deletions cut 1 base from V and 5 bases from J, with 17 bases between. The CDR3 is made up of 17 amino acids. Germline CDR1 LGHNA, CDR2 YNFKEQ.

This clonotype was seen more than once but under ten times. The chain combines TRBV11-2 with TRBJ2-6; D uncertain. The ends were cut back, 5 bases at V and 0 bases at J, with 8 bases in the middle. Germline V gives CDR1 SGHAT, CDR2 FQNNGV. This CDR3 spans 15 amino acids. The CDR3 sequence: CASSPPFSGANVLTF. CDR3 bases: TGTGCCAGCAGCCCCCCGTTCTCTGGGGCCAACGTCCTGACTTTC.

This clonotype was seen many times. The CDR3 DNA sequence: TGTGCCAGCAGGAGATACAGGGAACTGACATCAACTAATGAAAAACTGTTTTTT. It yields the protein CASRRYRELTSTNEKLFF. The rearrangement joins TRBV2 to TRBJ1-4, with a possible D match to TRBD1 (6 bases). The CDR3 consists of 18 residues. Trimming took off 6 bases at V and 0 bases at J, with 20 bases between the two ends. From germline, CDR1 is SNHLY and CDR2 FYNNEI.

Comment on this clonotype: A read error is likely, as this CDR3 ends without the conserved phenylalanine or tryptophan. CDR3 DNA sequence: TGTGCCAGCAGGAGGGCAGGGAGTAACTATGGCTACACCCTC. Translating gives CASRRAGSNYGYTL. The gene calls are TRBV2 and TRBJ1-2; D may be TRBD1 (5 bases). This CDR3 has 14 amino acids. V was clipped by 6 bases and J by 1 base, with 12 bases between them. Germline CDR1 and CDR2: SNHLY and FYNNEI.

J is TRBJ2-6 and V is TRBV7-9; D gene uncertain. The germline gives CDR1 SEHNR, CDR2 FQNEAQ (reference sequence). The length of the CDR3 is 17 residues. Trimming shortened V by 6 bases and J by 0 bases, and 15 bases separated the two germline ends. CDR3 in DNA: TGTGCCAGCAGTTTCTCGGGCCTAGGCTCTGGGGCCAACGTCCTGACTTTC. Its translation: CASSFSGLGSGANVLTF.

This clonotype was picked up many times. This sequence joins TRBV6-2 or TRBV6-3 and TRBJ1-2; D might be TRBD1 (5 bases). Germline V gene lookup returns CDR1 MNHEY and CDR2 SVGEGT. The CDR3 covers 14 residues. V lost 5 bases to trimming and J lost 4 bases, with 14 bases between them. DNA for the CDR3: TGTGCCAGCAGTGACAGACCTTATGGCTATGGCTACACCTTC. Its translation: CASSDRPYGYGYTF.

This clonotype was counted many times. The rearrangement joins TRBV12-3 or TRBV12-4 to TRBJ2-7; D might be TRBD1 (7 bases). The length of the CDR3 is 16 residues. V lost 6 bases and J lost 2, with 20 bases in between. The CDR3 is CASSLFGSGGTYEQYF. The CDR3 DNA is TGTGCCAGCAGCTTGTTCGGTTCAGGGGGGACCTACGAGCAGTACTTC.

This chain joins TRBV29-1 and TRBJ1-6; 9 positions agree with TRBD1. The CDR3 runs to 14 residues. Germline V gene lookup returns CDR1 SQVTM and CDR2 ANQGSEA. V was pared by 4 bases and J by 4 bases, with 2 bases of the junction left unmatched. The CDR3 DNA sequence: TGCAGCGTTGGGACAGGGGATTATAATTCACCCCTCCACTTT. As protein: CSVGTGDYNSPLHF.

V usage is TRBV7-9 and J usage is TRBJ2-5, with D unclear. Germline lookup yields CDR1 SEHNR and CDR2 FQNEAQ (reference sequence). With 7 bases removed from V and 5 bases from J, the gap between germline ends came to 11 bases. The CDR3 sequence is 12 residues long. CDR3 in amino acids: CASTQMGETQYF. In nucleotides, the CDR3 is TGTGCCAGCACCCAGATGGGGGAGACCCAGTACTTC.

The rearrangement joins TRBV15 to TRBJ1-1; D is possibly TRBD1 (6 bases). The CDR3 is 14 residues long. Trimming pared 5 bases from V and 0 bases from J, leaving 10 bases between. In germline, CDR1 is LNHNV, CDR2 YYDKDF (reference sequence). Here the CDR3 DNA reads TGTGCCACCAGCCAGGGGCGACTGAACACTGAAGCTTTCTTT. This gives the protein CATSQGRLNTEAFF.

This chain uses TRBV7-9 with TRBJ2-7; TRBD2 matches 9 bases. Trimming removed 6 bases from V and 1 base from J; junction bases left unmatched: 7. CDR1 is SEHNR, CDR2 FQNEAQ, per germline (reference sequence). The CDR3 is 15 residues long. CDR3 loop: CASRMAGGPSYEQYF. DNA for the CDR3: TGTGCCAGCAGGATGGCGGGAGGGCCATCCTACGAGCAGTACTTC.

The gene calls are TRBV10-1 and TRBJ2-2, with a possible D match to TRBD2 (6 bases). The germline V and J ends were trimmed by 0 bases and 5 bases, with 13 bases remaining between them. CDR3 length: 16 residues. Per the germline V gene, CDR1 is WNHNN and CDR2 is SYGVQD (reference sequence). CDR3 in DNA: TGCGCCAGCAGTGAGTCGGGGGGAAGGAGGACCGGGGAGCTGTTTTTT. It codes for CASSESGGRRTGELFF.